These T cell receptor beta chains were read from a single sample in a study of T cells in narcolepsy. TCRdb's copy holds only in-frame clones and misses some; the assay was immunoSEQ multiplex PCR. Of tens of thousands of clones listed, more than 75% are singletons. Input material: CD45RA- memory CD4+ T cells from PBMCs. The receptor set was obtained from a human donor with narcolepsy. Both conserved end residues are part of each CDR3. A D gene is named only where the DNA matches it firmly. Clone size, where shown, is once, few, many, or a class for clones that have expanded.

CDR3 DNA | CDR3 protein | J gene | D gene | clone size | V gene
TGTGCCAGCAGCTCAGTCCGGGACTCACAAGAGACCCAGTACTTC | CASSSVRDSQETQYF | TRBJ2-5 | - | - | TRBV7-3
TGTGCCAGCAGCCCGCGGGGTAGCGGGGGAGTGGATACGCAGTATTTT | CASSPRGSGGVDTQYF | TRBJ2-3 | TRBD2 | - | TRBV11-3
TGTGCCACCAGCAGCCCCCGGGTAGGGCAAGAGACCCAGTACTTC | CATSSPRVGQETQYF | TRBJ2-5 | - | - | TRBV15
TGTGCCAGCAGAGCCGGTTTACAGGGTGGTGGTGGCTACACCTTC | CASRAGLQGGGGYTF | TRBJ1-2 | - | - | TRBV6-1
TGTGCCAGCAGCACCCCTGGTGAGCAGTTCTTC | CASSTPGEQFF | TRBJ2-1 | - | - | TRBV7-6
TGCGCCAGCAGCTTGCTGGGCACTAACTATGGCTACACCTTC | CASSLLGTNYGYTF | TRBJ1-2 | - | - | TRBV5-1
TGTGCCTCCTCGCTACAGGATTACAATGAGCAGTTCTTC | CASSLQDYNEQFF | TRBJ2-1 | - | - | TRBV10-3
TGTGCCAGCAGAGTGGCTGAAGCTTTCTTT | CASRVAEAFF | TRBJ1-1 | - | few | TRBV6-1
TGTGCCAGCGGGAAACAGGGTTACGGCTACACCTTC | CASGKQGYGYTF | TRBJ1-2 | - | once | TRBV6-5
TGTGCCAGCTCACTAATACCCGGGACAGGGAACCAAAACATTCAGTACTTC | CASSLIPGTGNQNIQYF | TRBJ2-4 | TRBD1 | - | TRBV18
TGTGCCAGCAGCTCTACGACCTACGAGCAGTACTTC | CASSSTTYEQYF | TRBJ2-7 | - | - | TRBV7-2
TGTGCCAGCAGCTTATTTAGGACTAGCGGGGGGGCCGTGAGCTATACGCAGTATTTT | CASSLFRTSGGAVSYTQYF | TRBJ2-3 | TRBD2 | - | TRBV7-9
TGTGCCAGCAGTATTGGACAGGGTAGCAATCAGCCCCAGCATTTT | CASSIGQGSNQPQHF | TRBJ1-5 | TRBD1 | few | TRBV6-6
TGCGCCAGCAGCCAGGGCACAGGGGGTGGACAAATCTACGAGCAGTACTTC | CASSQGTGGGQIYEQYF | TRBJ2-7 | TRBD1 | - | TRBV4-1
TGTGCCAGCAGCTTAAGTTCCGAGACGGGAGCCTACAATGAGCAGTTCTTC | CASSLSSETGAYNEQFF | TRBJ2-1 | - | few | TRBV11-3
TGTGCCAGCAGACCAAATCTCAACCTAGCAGAGACCCAGTACTTC | CASRPNLNLAETQYF | TRBJ2-5 | - | - | TRBV7-2
TGTGCCAGCAGTTACTCCCGACTCTACAATGAGCAGTTCTTC | CASSYSRLYNEQFF | TRBJ2-1 | - | few | TRBV6-5
TGTGCCAGCAGCTTTCGCCCCTGGGTTGAGCGGGGGCGGAAGAATGAGCAGTTCTTC | CASSFRPWVERGRKNEQFF | TRBJ2-1 | TRBD2 | - | TRBV7-2
TGTGCCAGCAGCTTATCCAGGACGAATTCACCCCTCCACTTT | CASSLSRTNSPLHF | TRBJ1-6 | - | - | TRBV7-9
TGTGCCAGCACTTCGGCACCGGGAGACATGAAAGCGTTT | CASTSAPGDMKAF | TRBJ2-3 | - | once | TRBV5-4
TGTGCCAGTAAGAGAATAGGGGATCTTAATGAAAAACTGTTTTTT | CASKRIGDLNEKLFF | TRBJ1-4 | - | - | TRBV19
TGTGCCAGCACTCAGGACAGGTCTAACTATGGCTACACCTTC | CASTQDRSNYGYTF | TRBJ1-2 | TRBD1 | few | TRBV6-5
TGTGCCAGCAGCTTAGAGAGGGGGAGTACCGATACGCAGTATTTT | CASSLERGSTDTQYF | TRBJ2-3 | - | once | TRBV11-2
TGTGCCAGCAGCCCGGGGGCTATAGGGGGCTACACCTTC | CASSPGAIGGYTF | TRBJ1-2 | - | few | TRBV11-2
TGCGCCAGCAGCCAAGGAAGACATTACAGGGACTATGGCTACACCTTC | CASSQGRHYRDYGYTF | TRBJ1-2 | - | - | TRBV4-1
TGTGCCAGCAGTTCCGGGACAGGGGGAGTTGGCACTGAAGCTTTCTTT | CASSSGTGGVGTEAFF | TRBJ1-1 | TRBD1 | once | TRBV6-6
TGTGCCAGCAGTGCAGACAGGGGCGGCCAAGAGACCCAGTACTTC | CASSADRGGQETQYF | TRBJ2-5 | TRBD1 | - | TRBV2
TGTGCCAGCCGGACAGGGTTTGAAGCTTTCTTT | CASRTGFEAFF | TRBJ1-1 | TRBD1 | - | TRBV2
TGTGCCAGCAGCTTTCAGGGTTTTAACTATGGCTACACCTTC | CASSFQGFNYGYTF | TRBJ1-2 | - | - | TRBV5-5
TGTGCCAGCAGCAAACTAGCGGGGGACACCGGGGAGCTGTTTTTT | CASSKLAGDTGELFF | TRBJ2-2 | TRBD2 | - | TRBV9
TGTGCCAGCTCAATGGACAGGGGGGGATACGAGCAGTACTTC | CASSMDRGGYEQYF | TRBJ2-7 | TRBD1 | few | TRBV18
TGTGCCAGTAGTAACGTCGGACAGGCTTATGGCTACACCTTC | CASSNVGQAYGYTF | TRBJ1-2 | TRBD1 | - | TRBV19
TGTGCCAGCAGCTTAGAAGGTTATGGGCTAGCGGGAAGCTCCTACAATGAGCAGTTCTTC | CASSLEGYGLAGSSYNEQFF | TRBJ2-1 | TRBD2 | - | TRBV7-3
TGTGCCAGCAGCGCCGGGACAGGGGGCGATGGCTACACCTTC | CASSAGTGGDGYTF | TRBJ1-2 | TRBD1 | - | TRBV6-5
TGTGCCAGCAGCCCGACAGGGGGCCTAAACTATGGCTACACCTTC | CASSPTGGLNYGYTF | TRBJ1-2 | TRBD1 | - | TRBV7-2
TGTGCCAGCAGCGTAGCGGGACAGGGTAATTCACCCCTCCACTTT | CASSVAGQGNSPLHF | TRBJ1-6 | TRBD1 | few | TRBV9
TGTGCCATCAGTGAAGGACAGGGAAACGAGCAGTACTTC | CAISEGQGNEQYF | TRBJ2-7 | TRBD1 | - | TRBV10-3
TGTGCCAGTAGAGTAGCGGAAGGGGGCTCCTACGAGCAGTACTTC | CASRVAEGGSYEQYF | TRBJ2-7 | - | - | TRBV11-2
TGTGCCAGCACCCCGGACAGGACCTCCTACGAGCAGTACTTC | CASTPDRTSYEQYF | TRBJ2-7 | TRBD1 | - | TRBV6-5
TGTGCCAGCGGTCGGGGGGCGCATGGCGAAAAACTGTTTTTT | CASGRGAHGEKLFF | TRBJ1-4 | - | - | TRBV27
TGCGCCAGCAGCCAGGGGAGAGAGACCCAGTACTTC | CASSQGRETQYF | TRBJ2-5 | - | - | TRBV4-1
TGTGCCAGTAGTATTGGTCAAAGCAGGATGAACACTGAAGCTTTCTTT | CASSIGQSRMNTEAFF | TRBJ1-1 | - | - | TRBV19
TGTGCCAGCAGTGAAACTACCGGACAGGGAGGAAACACCATATATTTT | CASSETTGQGGNTIYF | TRBJ1-3 | TRBD1 | few | TRBV6-1
TGCAGCGTTGTCGTTGGACTTAGACGGGGAAGCTCCTACAATGAGCAGTTCTTC | CSVVVGLRRGSSYNEQFF | TRBJ2-1 | - | - | TRBV29-1
TGTGCCAGCAGTCGCGGCATTAATAGCAATCAGCCCCAGCATTTT | CASSRGINSNQPQHF | TRBJ1-5 | - | - | TRBV2
TGTGCCAGCAGTTATGAGCGGAGAGGGGCCAAAAACATTCAGTACTTC | CASSYERRGAKNIQYF | TRBJ2-4 | - | - | TRBV6-5
TGTGCCATCGGCCAAGCAGGGGGGACTAGCGGAACCTACAATGAGCAGTTCTTC | CAIGQAGGTSGTYNEQFF | TRBJ2-1 | TRBD2 | - | TRBV10-3